The clone carrying this T cell receptor beta chain was recorded only once. This sample was taken from a study of blood T cell repertoires in COVID-19. Study in general: Whether acute or convalescent, the COVID-19 samples came from the United States, Italy and Spain. PBMCs, B-cell-depleted T cells, or T cells provided the cDNA or gDNA that made up the material.

In the study's own analysis: By means of reference gene primer amplification, nucleated cell counts were estimated. This table comes from immunoSEQ multiplex PCR, and its TCRdb copy is limited to in-frame clones, with some not included. V, J and clone size reflect that table, while D and trimming were determined from the DNA. In the table there are roughly 150,000 clones, over 70% of which are singletons. CDR3 length: 20 residues. Germline lookup yields CDR1 LNHDA and CDR2 SQIVND (reference sequence). After removal of 0 bases from V and 2 bases from J, the junction contained 7 bases not matched to a gene.

V and J are TRBV19 and TRBJ2-1, with 16 nucleotides matching TRBD2. This sequence was found in a woman in her seventies who had recovered from COVID-19. The sequenced material came from peripheral blood. CDR3 sequence: CASSIDWGTSGRAAYNEQFF. The CDR3 DNA reads as TGTGCCAGTAGTATAGATTGGGGGACTAGCGGGAGGGCCGCCTACAATGAGCAGTTCTTC.